This entry lists 5 T cell receptor beta chains sequenced from one sample in a study of T-cell reconstitution after alpha-beta-depleted transplantation in children. This sample's TCRbeta library carried unique molecular identifier barcodes. TCRdb recomputed calls from the PCR reads with MiXCR, one row per CDR3 protein. The table has about 980,000 distinct CDR3 sequences, about 26% seen once; the top ten hold roughly 28%. The specimen comprised PBMCs, mostly from graft donor cells, sampled 360 days after TCRalphabeta/CD19-depleted stem cell transplant. The receptors come from a boy under three years old who had a stem cell transplant for SCID, so the T cells may come from the graft donor.

Many counts were recorded for this clonotype. The rearrangement joins TRBV29-1 to TRBJ2-2, with 14 bases identical to TRBD2. This CDR3 is 16 amino acids long. The V gene end was trimmed by 7 bases and the J gene end by 1 base; junction bases not matched to a gene: 5. The germline V gene encodes CDR1 SQVTM and CDR2 ANQGSEA. This CDR3 reads CSAGLAGDKNTGELFF. CDR3 in DNA: TGCAGCGCGGGACTAGCGGGGGACAAGAACACCGGGGAGCTGTTTTTT.

The chain joins TRBV5-1 to TRBJ2-5, with D hard to call. The CDR3 runs to 14 residues. V dropped 2 bases and J dropped 3 bases, with 11 bases sitting between them. CDR1 and CDR2 from the germline V gene are SGHRS and YFSETQ. The CDR3, as DNA: TGCGCCAGCAGCTTTACCGCCAGCGAAGAGACCCAGTACTTC. It is translated as CASSFTASEETQYF.

The chain combines TRBV6-5 with TRBJ1-1; D unclear. The V end lost 5 bases, the J end lost 10 bases, and 14 bases lay between the germline ends. The CDR3 runs 12 residues. Germline CDR1 and CDR2: MNHEY and SVGAGI. The CDR3 here is CASSPARGRAFF. The CDR3 bases are TGTGCCAGCAGTCCTGCGCGGGGTCGAGCTTTCTTT.

This sequence joins TRBV20-1 and TRBJ2-1; 14 nucleotides line up with TRBD2. Germline V gene lookup returns CDR1 DFQATT and CDR2 SNEGSKA (reference sequence). The CDR3 totals 18 residues. The trim removed 5 bases at V and 8 bases at J, leaving 17 bases unmatched. As DNA, the CDR3 is TGCAGTGCTTCTCACGGACTAGCGGGGGGTTTCCGTTTCGATGAGCAGTTCTTC. It encodes CSASHGLAGGFRFDEQFF.

The gene calls are TRBV20-1 and TRBJ2-1; TRBD2 matches 7 bases. This CDR3 has 15 residues. The ends lost 5 bases at V and 8 bases at J; junction bases unmatched: 15. The germline CDR1 and CDR2 sequences are DFQATT and SNEGSKA (reference sequence). This CDR3 is CSAHRLALRIDEQFF. For the CDR3, the DNA is TGCAGTGCTCATAGACTAGCCCTACGAATCGATGAGCAGTTCTTC.